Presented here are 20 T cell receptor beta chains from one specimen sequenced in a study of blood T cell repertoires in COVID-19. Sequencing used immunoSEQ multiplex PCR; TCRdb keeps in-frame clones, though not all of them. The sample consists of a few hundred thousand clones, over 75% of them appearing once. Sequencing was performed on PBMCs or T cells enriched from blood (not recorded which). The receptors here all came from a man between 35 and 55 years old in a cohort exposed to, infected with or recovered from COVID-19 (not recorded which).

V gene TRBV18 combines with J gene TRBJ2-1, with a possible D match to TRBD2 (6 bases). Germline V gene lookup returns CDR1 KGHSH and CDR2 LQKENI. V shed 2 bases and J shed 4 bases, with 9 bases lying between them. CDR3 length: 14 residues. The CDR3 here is CASSPGREYNEQFF. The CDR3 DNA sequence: TGTGCCAGCTCACCAGGGCGGGAATACAATGAGCAGTTCTTC.

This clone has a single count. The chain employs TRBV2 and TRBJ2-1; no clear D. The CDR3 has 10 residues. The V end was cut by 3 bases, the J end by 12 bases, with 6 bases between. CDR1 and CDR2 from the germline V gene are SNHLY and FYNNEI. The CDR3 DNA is TGTGCCAGCAGTGACCCCGGGCAGTTCTTC. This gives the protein CASSDPGQFF.

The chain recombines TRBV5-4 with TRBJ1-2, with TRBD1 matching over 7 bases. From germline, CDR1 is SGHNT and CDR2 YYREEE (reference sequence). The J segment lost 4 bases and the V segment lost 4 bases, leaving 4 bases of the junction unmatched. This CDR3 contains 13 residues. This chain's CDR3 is CASSAGQTYGYTF. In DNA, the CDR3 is TGTGCCAGCAGCGCGGGACAGACCTATGGCTACACCTTC.

The DNA for the CDR3 is TGTGCCAGCAGCTTAACAGAAACGAGCTCTGGAAACACCATATATTTT. This gives the protein CASSLTETSSGNTIYF. The rearrangement joins TRBV7-9 to TRBJ1-3, with D hard to call. The CDR3 is 16 amino acids. With 2 bases removed from V and 0 bases from J, the gap between germline ends came to 11 bases. From germline, CDR1 is SEHNR and CDR2 FQNEAQ (reference sequence).

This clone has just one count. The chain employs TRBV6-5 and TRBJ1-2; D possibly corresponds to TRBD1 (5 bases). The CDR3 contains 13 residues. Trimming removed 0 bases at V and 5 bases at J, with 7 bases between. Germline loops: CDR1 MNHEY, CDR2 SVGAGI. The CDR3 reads CASSYSDSYGYTF. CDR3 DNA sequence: TGTGCCAGCAGTTACTCCGACAGTTATGGCTACACCTTC.

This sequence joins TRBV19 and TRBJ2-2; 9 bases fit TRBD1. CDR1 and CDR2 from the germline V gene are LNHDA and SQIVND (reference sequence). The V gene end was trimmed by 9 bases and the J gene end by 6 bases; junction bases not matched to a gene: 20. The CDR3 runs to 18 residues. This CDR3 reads CASRILLTGGRGAGELFF. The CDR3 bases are TGTGCCAGCCGTATACTATTAACAGGGGGCAGGGGCGCCGGGGAGCTGTTTTTT.

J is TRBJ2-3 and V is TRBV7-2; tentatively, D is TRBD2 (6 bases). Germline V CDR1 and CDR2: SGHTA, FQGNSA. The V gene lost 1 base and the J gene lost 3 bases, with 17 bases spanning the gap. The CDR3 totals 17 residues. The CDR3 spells CASSLEARGLRTDTQYF. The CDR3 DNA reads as TGTGCCAGCAGCTTAGAGGCCCGGGGACTTAGAACAGATACGCAGTATTTT.

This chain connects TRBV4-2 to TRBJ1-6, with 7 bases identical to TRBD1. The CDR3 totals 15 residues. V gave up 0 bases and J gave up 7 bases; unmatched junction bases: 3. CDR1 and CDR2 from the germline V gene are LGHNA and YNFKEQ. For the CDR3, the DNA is TGTGCCAGCAGCCAAGAAGACAGGGAGAATTCACCCCTCCACTTT. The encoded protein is CASSQEDRENSPLHF.

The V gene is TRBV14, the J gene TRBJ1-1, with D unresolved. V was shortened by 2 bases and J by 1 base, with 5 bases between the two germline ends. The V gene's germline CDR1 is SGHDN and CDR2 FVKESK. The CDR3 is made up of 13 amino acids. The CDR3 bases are TGTGCCAGCAGCCAACAGTCGAACACTGAAGCTTTCTTT. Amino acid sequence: CASSQQSNTEAFF.

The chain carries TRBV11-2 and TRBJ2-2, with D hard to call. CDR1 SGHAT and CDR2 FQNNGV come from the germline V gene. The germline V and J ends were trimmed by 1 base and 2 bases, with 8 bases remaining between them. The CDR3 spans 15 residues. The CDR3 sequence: CASSLVTFNTGELFF. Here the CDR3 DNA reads TGTGCCAGCAGCTTAGTGACTTTTAACACCGGGGAGCTGTTTTTT.

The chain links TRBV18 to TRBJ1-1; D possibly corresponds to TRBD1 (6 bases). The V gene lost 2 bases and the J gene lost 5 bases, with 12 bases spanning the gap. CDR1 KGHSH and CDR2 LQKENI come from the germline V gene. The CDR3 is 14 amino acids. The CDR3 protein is CASSPAGTRTEAFF. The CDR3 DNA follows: TGTGCCAGCTCACCAGCCGGGACACGTACTGAAGCTTTCTTT.

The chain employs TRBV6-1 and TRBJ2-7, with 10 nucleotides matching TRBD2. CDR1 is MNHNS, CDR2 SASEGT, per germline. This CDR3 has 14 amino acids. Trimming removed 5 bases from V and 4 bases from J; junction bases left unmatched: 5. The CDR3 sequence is CASSLPSGSYEQYF. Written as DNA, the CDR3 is TGTGCCAGCAGTTTGCCTAGCGGGAGTTACGAGCAGTACTTC.

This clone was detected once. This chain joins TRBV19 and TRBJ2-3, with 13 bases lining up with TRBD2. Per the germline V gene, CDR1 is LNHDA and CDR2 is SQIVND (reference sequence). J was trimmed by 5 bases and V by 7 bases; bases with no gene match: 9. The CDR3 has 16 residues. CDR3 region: CASTLGLAGVVDTQYF. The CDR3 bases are TGTGCCAGTACTCTTGGACTAGCGGGAGTGGTAGATACGCAGTATTTT.

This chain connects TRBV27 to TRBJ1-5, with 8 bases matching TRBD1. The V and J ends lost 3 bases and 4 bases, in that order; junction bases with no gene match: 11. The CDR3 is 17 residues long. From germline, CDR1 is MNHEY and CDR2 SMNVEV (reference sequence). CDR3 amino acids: CASSFFGTGGRNQPQHF. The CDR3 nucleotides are TGTGCCAGCAGTTTTTTTGGGACAGGAGGTCGTAATCAGCCCCAGCATTTT.

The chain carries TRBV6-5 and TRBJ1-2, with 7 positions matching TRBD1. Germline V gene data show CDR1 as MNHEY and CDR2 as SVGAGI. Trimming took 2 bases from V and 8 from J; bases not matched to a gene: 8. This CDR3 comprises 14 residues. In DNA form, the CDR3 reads TGTGCCAGCAGTTACCGGGACAGTGCCGACGGCTACACCTTC. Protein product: CASSYRDSADGYTF.

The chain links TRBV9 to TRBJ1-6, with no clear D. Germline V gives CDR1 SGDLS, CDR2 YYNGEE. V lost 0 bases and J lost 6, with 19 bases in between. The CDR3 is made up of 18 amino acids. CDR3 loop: CASSVGSGSEGINSPLHF. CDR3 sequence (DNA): TGTGCCAGCAGCGTAGGGTCAGGTTCGGAGGGCATTAATTCACCCCTCCACTTT. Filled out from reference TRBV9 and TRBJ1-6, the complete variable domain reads DSGVTQTPKHLITATGQRVTLRCSPRSGDLSVYWYQQSLDQGLQFLIQYYNGEERAKGNILERFSAQQFPDLHSELNLSSLELGDSALYFCASSVGSGSEGINSPLHFGNGTRLTVT.

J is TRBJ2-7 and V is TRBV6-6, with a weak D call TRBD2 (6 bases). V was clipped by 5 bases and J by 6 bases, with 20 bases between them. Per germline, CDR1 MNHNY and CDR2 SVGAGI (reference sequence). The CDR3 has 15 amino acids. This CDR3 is CASSDAGRGSGEQYF. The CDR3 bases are TGTGCCAGCAGTGACGCGGGACGCGGATCTGGCGAGCAGTACTTC.

DNA of the CDR3: TGTGCCAGCAGTTACGGGACACTCAGCTACGAGCAGTACTTC. It yields the protein CASSYGTLSYEQYF. The V gene is TRBV6-5, the J gene TRBJ2-7; possible D gene TRBD1, 6 bases. The CDR3 is made up of 14 amino acids. Trimming left V 2 bases short and J 3 bases short, with 11 bases between. Germline V gives CDR1 MNHEY, CDR2 SVGAGI.

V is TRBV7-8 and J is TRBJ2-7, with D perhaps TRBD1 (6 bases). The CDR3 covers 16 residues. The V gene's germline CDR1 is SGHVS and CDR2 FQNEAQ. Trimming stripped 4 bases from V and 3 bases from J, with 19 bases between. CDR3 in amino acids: CASSWQPGQDFYEQYF. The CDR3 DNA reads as TGTGCCAGCAGCTGGCAACCGGGACAAGACTTCTACGAGCAGTACTTC.

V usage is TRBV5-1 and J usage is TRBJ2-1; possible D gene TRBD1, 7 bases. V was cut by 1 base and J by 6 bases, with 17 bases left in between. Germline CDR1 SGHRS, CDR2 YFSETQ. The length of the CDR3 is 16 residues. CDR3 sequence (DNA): TGCGCCAGCAGCTTGCTAGTCCATCAGGGGGGCAATGAGCAGTTCTTC. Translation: CASSLLVHQGGNEQFF.